These T cell receptor beta chains were read from a single sample in a study of vaccination effects on CD4 cells after COVID-19. The antigens these receptors bind are not known. Profiling relied on immunoSEQ multiplex PCR, and the TCRdb table lists in-frame clones only, not all of them. Of over 25,000 clones listed, roughly 76% are singletons. This specimen consisted of CD4+ T cells from PBMCs cultured with SARS-CoV-2 spike peptides, obtained after COVID-19 vaccination. These receptors originate from a human donor who received a COVID-19 vaccine. Some clones in this sample may be carry-over from other donors' samples. Both conserved end residues are part of each CDR3. Size values are once, few and many counts, or a class for expanded clones, and some rows have none.

>TRBV7-2|TRBJ2-1|once
CASRVGGINEQFF
>TRBV5-1|TRBJ1-2|.
CASSLNPGGTYGYTF
>TRBV28|TRBJ2-2|few
CASSSPRGATGELFF
>TRBV6-6|TRBJ1-3|.
CASTQPASGNTIYF
>TRBV6-1|TRBJ1-5|.
CASSEESRTGQIRSNQPQHF
>TRBV4-1|TRBJ1-5|.
CASSPPGTASNQPQHF
>TRBV6-5|TRBJ1-1|.
CASRMDSYTEAFF
>TRBV10-1|TRBJ2-3|.
CASSDRELSSDTQYF
>TRBV28|TRBJ1-6|once
CASTQGGNSPLHF
>TRBV7-2|TRBJ2-3|.
CASSWGAADTQYF
>TRBV5-4|TRBJ2-1|.
CASSPTSGSYNEQFF
>TRBV7-9|TRBJ2-3|.
CASLRGGPSTDTQYF
>TRBV6-5|TRBJ1-4|.
CASRSRTGFNEKLFF
>TRBV6-2/TRBV6-3|TRBJ1-5|.
CASSPRNQPQHF
>TRBV25-1|TRBJ2-3|.
CASNPSGTDTQYF
>TRBV6-2/TRBV6-3|TRBJ1-5|.
CASSKGDRGLNQPQHF
>TRBV7-2|TRBJ2-3|.
CASSLVGSGGPGDTQYF
>TRBV2|TRBJ1-6|.
CASSSGPRSNSPLHF
>TRBV5-4|TRBJ2-3|.
CASSLKTSGDTQYF
>TRBV7-3|TRBJ2-1|.
CASSLLAGGPGGEQFF
>TRBV24-1|TRBJ2-3|once
CATSDDPDTNLRDTQYF
>TRBV7-2|TRBJ1-4|.
CASSSMTLGTGNEKLFF
>TRBV3-1/TRBV3-2|TRBJ2-3|.
CASSQPLGDTQYF
>TRBV6-5|TRBJ2-3|.
CASSRQLLGTDTQYF
>TRBV9|TRBJ1-1|.
CASSTDRNTEAFF
>TRBV18|TRBJ2-3|.
CASSPSHGDTQYF
>TRBV5-1|TRBJ2-5|once
CASSWSSRLQETQYF
>TRBV5-4|TRBJ2-5|.
CASSSGTGRTQYF
>TRBV7-8|TRBJ1-2|.
CASSLGGTGHQGGYTF
>TRBV20-1|TRBJ1-2|.
CSASRWGGYTF
>TRBV5-1|TRBJ1-2|.
CASSTGQLQGNYGYTF
>TRBV7-2|TRBJ1-6|.
CASSVNLYNSPLHF
>TRBV10-3|TRBJ1-3|.
CAISVQGADTIYF
>TRBV28|TRBJ1-5|.
CASSLFRTGAPQHF
>TRBV6-2/TRBV6-3|TRBJ2-2|.
CANIPPGELFF
>TRBV7-3|TRBJ2-4|once
CASSLTGVKDIQYF
>TRBV7-2|TRBJ1-2|.
CASSINYGYTF